The rows below give T cell receptor beta chains drawn from one sample of a study of blood T cell repertoires in COVID-19. Produced via immunoSEQ multiplex PCR; TCRdb's table is partial and in-frame only. The sample yields 200,000 to 300,000 clones, around 90% seen once. The sample consisted of peripheral blood. The receptor source for this set is a person aged 18-29 years with COVID-19, enrolled during active disease. Both conserved end residues are part of each CDR3. A D gene is named only where the DNA matches it firmly. Clone sizes are given selectively: once, few, many, or a class where the clone is expanded.

j_call v_call clone_size d_call cdr3_nt cdr3_aa
TRBJ2-2 TRBV3-1/TRBV3-2 once - TGTGCCAGCAGCCAGGACTACAACACCGGGGAGCTGTTTTTT CASSQDYNTGELFF
TRBJ2-3 TRBV12-3/TRBV12-4 - - TGTGCCACCTCAAAGGGTGGGGCGGATACGCAGTATTTT CATSKGGADTQYF
TRBJ2-7 TRBV7-2 - - TGTGCCAGCAGCTCAGACTCGGCCCCGATCAACGAGCAGTACTTC CASSSDSAPINEQYF
TRBJ2-1 TRBV5-4 few TRBD2 TGTGCCAGCAGCTGGACTCGACTAGCGGGAGGGCCGGAGCAGTTCTTC CASSWTRLAGGPEQFF
TRBJ1-3 TRBV9 - - TGTGCCAGCAGCGTAGGCGGGAATCCGGACACCATATATTTT CASSVGGNPDTIYF
TRBJ1-6 TRBV4-1 - TRBD1 TGCGCCAGCAGCCAAGATTTGAGGGGGCTTGGCTATAATTCACCCCTCCACTTT CASSQDLRGLGYNSPLHF
TRBJ2-7 TRBV5-6 - - TGTGCCAGCAGCTTGGGCGTTCCCTACGAGCAGTACTTC CASSLGVPYEQYF
TRBJ1-5 TRBV19 - TRBD1 TGTGCCAGTAGCGGGACAGGGAAGCAGCCCCAGCATTTT CASSGTGKQPQHF
TRBJ1-3 TRBV12-5 - - TGTGCTAGTGGTCTTGGAAACACCATATATTTT CASGLGNTIYF
TRBJ2-1 TRBV9 - - - CASSVGTGTGVFF
TRBJ2-2 TRBV24-1 - TRBD1 TGTGCCACCAGCCCGGGACAGGGGTTCGGCGGGGAGCTGTTTTTT CATSPGQGFGGELFF
TRBJ1-2 TRBV11-2 - - TGTGCCAGCAGCGTAGGGAAGGGACTGATCTATGGCTACACCTTC CASSVGKGLIYGYTF
TRBJ1-1 TRBV6-5 - TRBD1 TGTGCCAGCAGCTACCAGGACAGGGGGGGGACTGAAGCTTTCTTT CASSYQDRGGTEAFF
TRBJ2-7 TRBV6-5 - - TGTGCCAGCAGTTACCCCGGTGCGTACGAGCAGTACTTC CASSYPGAYEQYF
TRBJ2-2 TRBV28 few TRBD1 TGTGCCAGCAGGGGGATCGGGACAGCACAAGGGGAGCTGTTTTTT CASRGIGTAQGELFF
TRBJ2-7 TRBV6-6 - TRBD1 TGTGCCAGCAGTTACGGACAGGGCTTAACCTACGAGCAGTACTTC CASSYGQGLTYEQYF
TRBJ2-7 TRBV28 - TRBD2 TGTGCCAGCAATCCCGGGACTAGCGGGACCTACGAGCAGTACTTC CASNPGTSGTYEQYF
TRBJ1-5 TRBV19 - TRBD1 TGTGCCAGTAGTATAGAACTCGGGACAGGGAACAATCAGCCCCAGCATTTT CASSIELGTGNNQPQHF
TRBJ2-1 TRBV7-3 - TRBD2 TGTGCCAGCAGCTTGATGGGACTAGCGAACTACAATGAGCAGTTCTTC CASSLMGLANYNEQFF
TRBJ2-5 TRBV3-1/TRBV3-2 - TRBD2 TGTGCCAGCAGCCAAGTAGCTAGCGGCTTCCAAGAGACCCAGTACTTC CASSQVASGFQETQYF
TRBJ1-5 TRBV2 - - TGTGCCAGCAGTGCTGTGACGGGGTTCTTTTCGGAGCCCCAGCATTTT CASSAVTGFFSEPQHF
TRBJ2-4 TRBV4-2 once TRBD1 TGTGCCAGCAGCCAAGATCTATCGGGACAGGTGGCAGGGGGCATTCAGTACTTC CASSQDLSGQVAGGIQYF
TRBJ2-5 TRBV11-2 - - TGTGCCAGCAGCTTAGTAGGGGACACACAAGAGACCCAGTACTTC CASSLVGDTQETQYF
TRBJ2-5 TRBV28 - TRBD2 TGTGCCAGCAGTTTAACCCCTGAGGGATGGACTAGCGGGAGCGGGGAGACCCAGTACTTC CASSLTPEGWTSGSGETQYF
TRBJ2-3 TRBV2 - - TGTGCCAGCAGTTGGACTAGCACAGATACGCAGTATTTT CASSWTSTDTQYF
TRBJ2-7 TRBV12-3/TRBV12-4 - - TGTGCCAGCAGTTTGACAGTCTACGAGCAGTACTTC CASSLTVYEQYF
TRBJ1-6 TRBV4-2 - TRBD1 TGTGCCAGCAGCCAGGAAGGGGGCGCCTCCTATAATTCACCCCTCCACTTT CASSQEGGASYNSPLHF
TRBJ2-7 TRBV4-1 once TRBD1 TGCGCCAGCAGCCAGCCGGGACAGGGCTCCTACGAGCAGTACTTC CASSQPGQGSYEQYF
TRBJ1-2 TRBV5-6 - - TGTGCCAGCAGCTTGGTTGGGGCGGGGTTCTATGGCTACACCTTC CASSLVGAGFYGYTF
TRBJ2-7 TRBV27 - - TGTGCCAGCAGCCCTGAACTTGCGTACGAGCAGTACTTC CASSPELAYEQYF
TRBJ2-5 TRBV27 - - TGTGCCAGCAGCATAAAGGGGGGGGTGGGAGAGACCCAGTACTTC CASSIKGGVGETQYF